This passage covers 17 T cell receptor beta chains from one sample sequenced in a study of T cells in localized non-small cell lung cancer. The table came from immunoSEQ multiplex PCR; TCRdb's copy has only in-frame clones and leaves some out. Of 20,000 to 25,000 clones listed, about 85% are singletons. Source: PBMCs, taken before any cancer treatment. Receptor source: a woman aged 35-75 years with stage II squamous cell lung carcinoma.

The gene calls are TRBV28 and TRBJ1-2; D gene uncertain. CDR1 is MDHEN and CDR2 is SYDVKM in the germline V gene. This CDR3 is 12 amino acids long. Trimming removed 6 bases from V and 6 bases from J, with 11 bases in between. In DNA, the CDR3 is TGTGCCAGCAGCCCCGCCAAGAATGGCTACACCTTC. Its translation is CASSPAKNGYTF.

The rearrangement links TRBV6-6 to TRBJ2-5; possibly TRBD2 for D (5 bases). With 2 bases removed from V and 4 bases from J, the gap between germline ends came to 8 bases. Germline V lookup: CDR1 MNHNY, CDR2 SVGAGI (reference sequence). The CDR3 runs 13 residues. CDR3 residues: CASSYGSPETQYF. CDR3 sequence (DNA): TGTGCCAGCAGTTACGGGAGCCCAGAGACCCAGTACTTC.

This sequence joins TRBV14 and TRBJ1-2; 7 nucleotides match TRBD1. J lost 0 bases, V lost 4 bases, and 8 bases had no gene match. Germline assignment: CDR1 SGHDN and CDR2 FVKESK. The CDR3 has 16 residues. CDR3: CASSPWDSTANYGYTF. The CDR3, as DNA: TGTGCCAGCAGCCCATGGGACAGTACAGCTAACTATGGCTACACCTTC. The full variable domain, completed using reference TRBV14 and TRBJ1-2, is EAGVTQFPSHSVIEKGQTVTLRCDPISGHDNLYWYRRVMGKEIKFLLHFVKESKQDESGMPNNRFLAERTGGTYSTLKVQPAELEDSGVYFCASSPWDSTANYGYTFGSGTRLTVV.

The V and J genes are TRBV19 and TRBJ1-2; D call uncertain. The V end lost 3 bases, the J end lost 5 bases, and 10 bases lay between the germline ends. The CDR3 contains 13 residues. CDR1 LNHDA and CDR2 SQIVND come from the germline V gene (reference sequence). This CDR3 is CASSIEARYGYTF. In DNA, the CDR3 is TGTGCCAGTAGTATCGAAGCAAGATATGGCTACACCTTC.

The genes are TRBV11-3 and TRBJ1-4; TRBD1 aligns across 8 bases. The V gene's germline CDR1 is SGHNT and CDR2 YENEEA. V shed 2 bases and J 12 bases; nucleotides not matched to a gene: 5. This CDR3 is 13 amino acids long. The DNA for the CDR3 is TGTGCCAGCAGCTTACAGGGGGCCAACGAACTGTTTTTT. Translating it yields CASSLQGANELFF. Looking up the rest from reference TRBV11-3 and TRBJ1-4 gives the full variable domain: EAGVVQSPRYKIIEKKQPVAFWCNPISGHNTLYWYLQNLGQGPELLIRYENEEAVDDSQLPKDRFSAERLKGVDSTLKIQPAELGDSAVYLCASSLQGANELFFGSGTQLSVL.

V usage is TRBV12-5 and J usage is TRBJ2-6; 12 positions agree with TRBD1. The V gene end was trimmed by 2 bases and the J gene end by 0 bases; junction bases not matched to a gene: 5. Germline lookup yields CDR1 LGHNT and CDR2 FRNRAP. CDR3 length: 19 amino acids. In nucleotides, the CDR3 is TGTGCTAGTGGTTTGCCCCCGGGACAGGGGGCCTCTGGGGCCAACGTCCTGACTTTC. Protein: CASGLPPGQGASGANVLTF.

This clone was detected only a few times. The genes are TRBV6-1 and TRBJ1-4; D ambiguous. Trimming removed 6 bases from V and 8 bases from J, with 16 bases in between. CDR1 MNHNS and CDR2 SASEGT come from the germline V gene. This CDR3 is built from 14 residues. CDR3 in amino acids: CASRRTTGGEKLFF. CDR3 nucleotide sequence: TGTGCCAGCAGGAGGACGACGGGAGGGGAAAAACTGTTTTTT.

As concerns this clone: The same CDR3 can be traced to other DNA sequences in this sample. This chain connects TRBV28 to TRBJ2-5; perhaps TRBD2 as D (7 bases). The V end was cut by 2 bases, the J end by 5 bases, with 12 bases between. Germline V gives CDR1 MDHEN, CDR2 SYDVKM. CDR3 length: 14 residues. CDR3 nucleotides: TGTGCCAGCAGTTTAAGGGGGGGTCTCGAGACCCAGTACTTC. It codes for CASSLRGGLETQYF.

The CDR3 DNA is TGTGCCAGCAGGGTGACAGGGGGCGGCGGGGAGCTGTTTTTT. Translated, it gives CASRVTGGGGELFF. V gene TRBV27 combines with J gene TRBJ2-2; the match to TRBD1 covers 10 bases. CDR1 is MNHEY and CDR2 is SMNVEV in the germline V gene (reference sequence). The CDR3 consists of 14 residues. The V segment lost 6 bases and the J segment 7 bases; nucleotides outside the gene matches: 5.

The gene calls are TRBV10-1 and TRBJ1-1; D is possibly TRBD1 (5 bases). The CDR3 has 11 amino acids. CDR1 and CDR2 from the germline V gene are WNHNN and SYGVQD (reference sequence). The V end was cut by 3 bases, the J end by 11 bases, with 10 bases between. The CDR3 is CASSDSRVAFF. The CDR3 region has the DNA TGCGCCAGCAGTGACAGCAGGGTTGCTTTCTTT.

The chain has TRBV6-6 and TRBJ1-4; tentatively, D is TRBD1 (5 bases). This CDR3 comprises 16 residues. V was cut by 6 bases and J by 6 bases, with 20 bases left in between. CDR1 is MNHNY, CDR2 SVGAGI, per germline (reference sequence). CDR3 sequence (DNA): TGTGCCAGCAGCCCGCCGCGGGGGGGAAAGGATGAAAAACTGTTTTTT. This translates into CASSPPRGGKDEKLFF.

The table lists this clone with a count of one. The CDR3 coding sequence is TGTGCCAGCAGACAACCGACAGGCCTCTATGGCTACACCTTC. It specifies CASRQPTGLYGYTF. The J gene is TRBJ1-2, the V gene TRBV6-6; a possible D gene is TRBD1 (6 bases). The V end was cut by 6 bases, the J end by 4 bases, with 15 bases between. This CDR3 has 14 residues. Germline CDR1 reads MNHNY; CDR2 reads SVGAGI (reference sequence).

The V and J genes are TRBV6-4 and TRBJ2-2; possible D gene TRBD2, 5 bases. CDR1 MRHNA and CDR2 SNTAGT come from the germline V gene. The CDR3 is 13 residues long. Trimming removed 2 bases from V and 7 bases from J, with 8 bases in between. Here the CDR3 reads CASSDGENGELFF. The CDR3 DNA reads TGTGCCAGCAGTGACGGGGAGAACGGGGAGCTGTTTTTT.

The genes are TRBV9 and TRBJ2-1; TRBD1 agrees at 7 bases. This CDR3 is 15 amino acids long. Per the germline V gene, CDR1 is SGDLS and CDR2 is YYNGEE. Trimming removed 1 base from V and 0 bases from J; junction bases left unmatched: 1. The CDR3 DNA reads TGTGCCAGCAGCGTAACAGGGGACTCCTACAATGAGCAGTTCTTC. It codes for CASSVTGDSYNEQFF. The variable domain in full, with the rest retrieved from reference TRBV9 and TRBJ2-1, is DSGVTQTPKHLITATGQRVTLRCSPRSGDLSVYWYQQSLDQGLQFLIQYYNGEERAKGNILERFSAQQFPDLHSELNLSSLELGDSALYFCASSVTGDSYNEQFFGPGTRLTVL.

The rearrangement joins TRBV5-1 to TRBJ2-2, with 9 bases fitting TRBD2. Germline CDR1 and CDR2: SGHRS and YFSETQ. With V trimmed by 3 bases and J by 0 bases, 0 bases remained unmatched. The CDR3 consists of 15 residues. The CDR3 spells CASSSSGANTGELFF. The DNA of the CDR3 is TGCGCCAGCAGCTCTAGCGGGGCGAACACCGGGGAGCTGTTTTTT.

This chain links TRBV7-8 with TRBJ2-7; possibly TRBD1 for D (6 bases). This CDR3 has 14 residues. V lost 5 bases to trimming and J lost 0 bases, with 11 bases between them. Germline CDR1 is SGHVS and CDR2 is FQNEAQ. In DNA, the CDR3 is TGTGCCAGCAGCCCCGGGACACACTCCTACGAGCAGTACTTC. It yields the protein CASSPGTHSYEQYF.

This clone was seen once. CDR3 protein: CASSFGLAGLETQYF. The CDR3 nucleotides are TGTGCCAGCAGCTTCGGACTAGCGGGACTAGAGACCCAGTACTTC. This chain joins TRBV5-6 and TRBJ2-5, with TRBD2 identical over 12 bases. The CDR3 runs 15 residues. Germline CDR1 SGHDT, CDR2 YYEEEE. Trimming removed 2 bases from V and 4 bases from J; junction bases left unmatched: 3.